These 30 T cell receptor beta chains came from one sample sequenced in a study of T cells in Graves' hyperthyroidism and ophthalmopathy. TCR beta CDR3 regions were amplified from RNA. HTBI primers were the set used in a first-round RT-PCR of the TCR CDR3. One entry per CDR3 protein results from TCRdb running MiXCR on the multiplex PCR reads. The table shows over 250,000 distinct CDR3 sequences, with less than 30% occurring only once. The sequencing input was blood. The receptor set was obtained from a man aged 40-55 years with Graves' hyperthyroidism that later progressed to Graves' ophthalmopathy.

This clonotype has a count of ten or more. CDR3 nucleotide sequence: TGTGCCAGCAGCCAGGGACTTGGTAACACCGGGGAGCTGTTTTTT. Translating it yields CASSQGLGNTGELFF. The chain is built from TRBV7-9 and TRBJ2-2; possible D gene TRBD2, 6 bases. The CDR3 sequence is 15 residues long. Trimming cost V 5 bases and J 2 bases, with 12 bases left between them. CDR1 and CDR2 (germline): SEHNR, FQNEAQ (reference sequence).

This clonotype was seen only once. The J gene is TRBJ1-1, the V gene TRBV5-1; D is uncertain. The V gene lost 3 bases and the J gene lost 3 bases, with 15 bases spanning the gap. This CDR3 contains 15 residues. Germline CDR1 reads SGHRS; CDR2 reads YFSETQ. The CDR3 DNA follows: TGCGCCAGCAGCTCGTTCACTGCAGCCTACACTGAAGCTTTCTTT. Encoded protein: CASSSFTAAYTEAFF.

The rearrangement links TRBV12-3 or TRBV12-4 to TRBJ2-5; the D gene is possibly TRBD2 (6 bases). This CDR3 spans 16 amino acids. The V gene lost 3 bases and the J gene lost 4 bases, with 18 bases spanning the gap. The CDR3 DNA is TGTGCCAGCAGTTTTCGGGCGGGGTCTCAGGGAGAGACCCAGTACTTC. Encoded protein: CASSFRAGSQGETQYF.

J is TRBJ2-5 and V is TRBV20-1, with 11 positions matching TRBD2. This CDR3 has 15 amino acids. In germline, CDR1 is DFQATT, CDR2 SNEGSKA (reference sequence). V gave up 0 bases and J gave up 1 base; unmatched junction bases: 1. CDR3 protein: CSARDGTSGQETQYF. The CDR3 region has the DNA TGCAGTGCTAGAGATGGGACTAGCGGCCAAGAGACCCAGTACTTC.

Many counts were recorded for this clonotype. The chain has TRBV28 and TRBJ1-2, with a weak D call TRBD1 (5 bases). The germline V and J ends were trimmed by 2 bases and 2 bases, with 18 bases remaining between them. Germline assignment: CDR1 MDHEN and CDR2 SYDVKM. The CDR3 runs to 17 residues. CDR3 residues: CASSLRGKASLNYGYTF. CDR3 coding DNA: TGTGCCAGCAGTTTAAGGGGCAAGGCCAGTTTAAACTATGGCTACACCTTC.

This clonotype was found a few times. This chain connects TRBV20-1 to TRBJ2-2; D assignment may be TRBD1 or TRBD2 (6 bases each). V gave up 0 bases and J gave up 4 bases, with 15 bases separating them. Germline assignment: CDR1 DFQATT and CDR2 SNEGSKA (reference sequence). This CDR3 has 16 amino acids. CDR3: CSARDPLGGLTGELFF. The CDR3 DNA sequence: TGCAGTGCTAGAGATCCTCTAGGGGGGCTCACCGGGGAGCTGTTTTTT.

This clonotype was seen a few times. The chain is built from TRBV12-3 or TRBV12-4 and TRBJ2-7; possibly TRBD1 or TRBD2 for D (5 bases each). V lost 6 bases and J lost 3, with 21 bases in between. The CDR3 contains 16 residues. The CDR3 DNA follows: TGTGCCAGCAGCCTGGGGGTTCGAGCTGTTATCTACGAGCAGTACTTC. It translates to CASSLGVRAVIYEQYF.

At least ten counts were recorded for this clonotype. This chain's CDR3 is CASSNGQSGGETQYF. CDR3 DNA sequence: TGCGCCAGCAGCAACGGACAGTCGGGGGGAGAGACCCAGTACTTC. The chain is built from TRBV5-1 and TRBJ2-5, with D perhaps matching TRBD2 (7 bases). The CDR3 spans 15 residues. The germline CDR1 and CDR2 sequences are SGHRS and YFSETQ. Trimming pared 4 bases from V and 4 bases from J, leaving 17 bases between. Full variable domain (outside the CDR3, taken from reference TRBV5-1 and TRBJ2-5): KAGVTQTPRYLIKTRGQQVTLSCSPISGHRSVSWYQQTPGQGLQFLFEYFSETQRNKGNFPGRFSGRQFSNSRSEMNVSTLELGDSALYLCASSNGQSGGETQYFGPGTRLLVL.

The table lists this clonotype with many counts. CDR3 sequence: CASSQRTGPNYEQYF. CDR3 coding DNA: TGTGCCAGCAGCCAACGGACAGGGCCTAACTACGAGCAGTACTTC. The chain is built from TRBV13 and TRBJ2-7, with 8 positions matching TRBD1. The V gene end was trimmed by 5 bases and the J gene end by 3 bases; junction bases not matched to a gene: 9. The CDR3 length is 15 residues. CDR1 is PRHDT and CDR2 is FYEKMQ in the germline V gene (reference sequence).

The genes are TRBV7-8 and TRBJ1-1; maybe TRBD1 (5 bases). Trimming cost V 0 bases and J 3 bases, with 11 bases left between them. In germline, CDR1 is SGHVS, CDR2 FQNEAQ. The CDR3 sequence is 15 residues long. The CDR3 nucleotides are TGTGCCAGCAGCTTAGCGTATGGACAATACACTGAAGCTTTCTTT. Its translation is CASSLAYGQYTEAFF. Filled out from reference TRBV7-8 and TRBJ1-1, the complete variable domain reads GAGVSQSPRYKVAKRGQDVALRCDPISGHVSLFWYQQALGQGPEFLTYFQNEAQLDKSGLPSDRFFAERPEGSVSTLKIQRTQQEDSAVYLCASSLAYGQYTEAFFGQGTRLTVV.

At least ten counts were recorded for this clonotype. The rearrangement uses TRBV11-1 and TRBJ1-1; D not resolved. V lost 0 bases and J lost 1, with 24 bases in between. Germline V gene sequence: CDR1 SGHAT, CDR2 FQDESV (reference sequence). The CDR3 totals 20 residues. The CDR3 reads CASSLAGFIGSESTNTEAFF. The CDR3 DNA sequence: TGTGCCAGCAGCTTAGCGGGGTTTATTGGCAGTGAGTCAACGAACACTGAAGCTTTCTTT. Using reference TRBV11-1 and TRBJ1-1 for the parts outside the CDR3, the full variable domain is EAEVAQSPRYKITEKSQAVAFWCDPISGHATLYWYRQILGQGPELLVQFQDESVVDDSQLPKDRFSAERLKGVDSTLKIQPAELGDSAMYLCASSLAGFIGSESTNTEAFFGQGTRLTVV.

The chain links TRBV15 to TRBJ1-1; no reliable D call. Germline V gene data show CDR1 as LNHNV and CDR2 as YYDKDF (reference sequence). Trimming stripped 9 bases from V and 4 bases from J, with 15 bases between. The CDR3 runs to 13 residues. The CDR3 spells CATVSREGTEAFF. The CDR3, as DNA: TGTGCCACTGTATCCCGGGAAGGCACTGAAGCTTTCTTT.

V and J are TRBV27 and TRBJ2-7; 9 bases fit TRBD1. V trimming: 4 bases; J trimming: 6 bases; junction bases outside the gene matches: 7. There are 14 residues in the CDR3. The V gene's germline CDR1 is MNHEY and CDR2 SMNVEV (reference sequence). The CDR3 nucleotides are TGTGCCAGCAGTTCTCCGGGACAGGGCCCCGAGCAGTACTTC. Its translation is CASSSPGQGPEQYF.

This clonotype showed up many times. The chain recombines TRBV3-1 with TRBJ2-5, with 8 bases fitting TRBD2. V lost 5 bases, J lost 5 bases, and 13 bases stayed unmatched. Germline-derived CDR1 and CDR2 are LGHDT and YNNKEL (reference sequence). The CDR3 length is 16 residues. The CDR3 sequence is CASSTTSGHRRETQYF. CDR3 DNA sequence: TGTGCCAGCAGCACAACTAGCGGTCACAGGCGGGAGACCCAGTACTTC.

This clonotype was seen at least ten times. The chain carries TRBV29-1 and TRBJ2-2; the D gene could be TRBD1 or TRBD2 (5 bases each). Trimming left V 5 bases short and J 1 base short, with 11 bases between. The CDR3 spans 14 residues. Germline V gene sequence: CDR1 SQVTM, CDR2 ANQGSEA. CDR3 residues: CSVPSRGNTGELFF. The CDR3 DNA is TGCAGCGTTCCCTCGAGGGGGAACACCGGGGAGCTGTTTTTT.

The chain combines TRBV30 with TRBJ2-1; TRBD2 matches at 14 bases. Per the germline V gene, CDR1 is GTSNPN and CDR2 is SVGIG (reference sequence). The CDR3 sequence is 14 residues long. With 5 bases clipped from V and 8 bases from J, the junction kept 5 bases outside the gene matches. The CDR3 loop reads CAWGLAGGFDEQFF. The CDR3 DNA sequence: TGTGCCTGGGGACTAGCGGGAGGTTTCGATGAGCAGTTCTTC.

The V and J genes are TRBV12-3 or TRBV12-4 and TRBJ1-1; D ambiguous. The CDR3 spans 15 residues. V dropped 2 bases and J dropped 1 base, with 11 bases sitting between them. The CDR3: CASSLTGVWNTEAFF. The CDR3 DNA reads TGTGCCAGCAGTTTAACCGGGGTATGGAACACTGAAGCTTTCTTT.

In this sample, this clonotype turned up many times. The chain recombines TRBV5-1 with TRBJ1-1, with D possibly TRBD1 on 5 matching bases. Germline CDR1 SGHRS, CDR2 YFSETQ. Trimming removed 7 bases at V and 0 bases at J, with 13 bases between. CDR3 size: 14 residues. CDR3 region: CASWPPGLNTEAFF. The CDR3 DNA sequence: TGCGCCAGCTGGCCTCCGGGACTGAACACTGAAGCTTTCTTT.

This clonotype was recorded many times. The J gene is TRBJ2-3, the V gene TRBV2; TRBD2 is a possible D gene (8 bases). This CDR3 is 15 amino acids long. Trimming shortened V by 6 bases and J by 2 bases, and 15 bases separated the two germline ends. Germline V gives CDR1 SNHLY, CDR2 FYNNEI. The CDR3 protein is CASRTGGTDTDTQYF. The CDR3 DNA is TGTGCCAGCAGGACGGGGGGGACAGACACAGATACGCAGTATTTT.

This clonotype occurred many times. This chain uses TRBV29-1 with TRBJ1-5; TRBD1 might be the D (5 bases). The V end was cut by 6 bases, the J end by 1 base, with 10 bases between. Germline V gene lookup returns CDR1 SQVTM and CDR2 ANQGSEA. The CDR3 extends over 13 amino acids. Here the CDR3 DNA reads TGCAGCGTAGGATGGGGGAGCAATCAGCCCCAGCATTTT. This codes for CSVGWGSNQPQHF.

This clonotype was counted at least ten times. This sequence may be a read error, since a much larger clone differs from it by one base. CDR3: CASSRGRGIYEQYF. The CDR3 nucleotides read TGTGCCAGCAGTCGGGGCAGGGGGATCTACGAGCAGTACTTC. V gene TRBV27 combines with J gene TRBJ2-7, with TRBD1 matching 7 bases. The CDR3 consists of 14 residues. Germline CDR1 MNHEY, CDR2 SMNVEV (reference sequence). The trim removed 5 bases at V and 3 bases at J, leaving 7 bases unmatched.

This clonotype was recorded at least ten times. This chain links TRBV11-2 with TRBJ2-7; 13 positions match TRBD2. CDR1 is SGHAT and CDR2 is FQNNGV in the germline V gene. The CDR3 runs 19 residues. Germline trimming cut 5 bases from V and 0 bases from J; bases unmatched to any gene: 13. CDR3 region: CASSGRTSGSAPSSYEQYF. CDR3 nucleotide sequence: TGTGCCAGCAGCGGAAGGACTAGCGGGAGCGCTCCGAGCTCCTACGAGCAGTACTTC.

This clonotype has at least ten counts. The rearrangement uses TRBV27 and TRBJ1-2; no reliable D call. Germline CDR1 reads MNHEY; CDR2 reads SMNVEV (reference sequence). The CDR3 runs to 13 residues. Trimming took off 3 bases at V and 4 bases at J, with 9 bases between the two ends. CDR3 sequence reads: CASSFRGGYGYTF. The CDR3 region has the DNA TGTGCCAGCAGTTTTCGGGGTGGCTATGGCTACACCTTC.

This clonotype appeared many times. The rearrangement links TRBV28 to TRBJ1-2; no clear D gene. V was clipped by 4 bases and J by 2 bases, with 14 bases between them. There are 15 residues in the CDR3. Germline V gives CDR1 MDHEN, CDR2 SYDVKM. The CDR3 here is CASSSPPAVNYGYTF. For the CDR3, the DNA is TGTGCCAGCAGTTCTCCCCCGGCCGTCAACTATGGCTACACCTTC.

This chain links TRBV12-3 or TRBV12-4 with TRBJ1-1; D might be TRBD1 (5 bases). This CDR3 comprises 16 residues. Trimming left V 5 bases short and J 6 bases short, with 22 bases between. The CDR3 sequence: CASSQTRFRGWAEAFF. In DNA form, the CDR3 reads TGTGCCAGCAGTCAAACCCGATTCCGGGGCTGGGCTGAAGCTTTCTTT.

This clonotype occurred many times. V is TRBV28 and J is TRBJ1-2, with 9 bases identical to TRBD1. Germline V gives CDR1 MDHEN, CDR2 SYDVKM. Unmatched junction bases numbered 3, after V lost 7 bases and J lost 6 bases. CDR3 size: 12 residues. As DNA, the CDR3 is TGTGCCAGCACTACAGGGGGCGATGGCTACACCTTC. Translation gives CASTTGGDGYTF.

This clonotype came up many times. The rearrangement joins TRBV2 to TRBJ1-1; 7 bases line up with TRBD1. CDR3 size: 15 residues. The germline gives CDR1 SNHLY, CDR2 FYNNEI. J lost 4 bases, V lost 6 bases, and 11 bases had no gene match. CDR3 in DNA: TGTGCCAGCAGATTTCCCGGGACAGTCTTCACTGAAGCTTTCTTT. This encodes CASRFPGTVFTEAFF.

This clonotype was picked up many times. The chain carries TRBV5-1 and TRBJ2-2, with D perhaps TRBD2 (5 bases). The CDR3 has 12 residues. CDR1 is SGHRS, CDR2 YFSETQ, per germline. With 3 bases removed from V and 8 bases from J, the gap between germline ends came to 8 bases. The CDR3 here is CASSWRSGELFF. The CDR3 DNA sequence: TGCGCCAGCAGCTGGAGGTCGGGGGAGCTGTTTTTT.

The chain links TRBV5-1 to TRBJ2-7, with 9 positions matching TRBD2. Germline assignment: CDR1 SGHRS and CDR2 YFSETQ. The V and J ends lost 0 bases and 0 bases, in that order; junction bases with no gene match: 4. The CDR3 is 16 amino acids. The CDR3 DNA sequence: TGCGCCAGCAGCTTGGGAGCGGGAGGTACCTCCTACGAGCAGTACTTC. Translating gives CASSLGAGGTSYEQYF. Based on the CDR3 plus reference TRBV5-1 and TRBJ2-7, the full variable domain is KAGVTQTPRYLIKTRGQQVTLSCSPISGHRSVSWYQQTPGQGLQFLFEYFSETQRNKGNFPGRFSGRQFSNSRSEMNVSTLELGDSALYLCASSLGAGGTSYEQYFGPGTRLTVT.

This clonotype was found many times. The CDR3 here is CASSSGLAGQETQYF. CDR3 nucleotides: TGTGCCAGCAGCTCGGGACTAGCGGGTCAAGAGACCCAGTACTTC. The chain couples TRBV7-3 to TRBJ2-5, with TRBD2 identical over 12 bases. The CDR3 loop spans 15 amino acids. Trimming cost V 4 bases and J 2 bases; bases outside gene matches: 2. Looked up from germline, CDR1 is SGHTA and CDR2 is FQGTGA.